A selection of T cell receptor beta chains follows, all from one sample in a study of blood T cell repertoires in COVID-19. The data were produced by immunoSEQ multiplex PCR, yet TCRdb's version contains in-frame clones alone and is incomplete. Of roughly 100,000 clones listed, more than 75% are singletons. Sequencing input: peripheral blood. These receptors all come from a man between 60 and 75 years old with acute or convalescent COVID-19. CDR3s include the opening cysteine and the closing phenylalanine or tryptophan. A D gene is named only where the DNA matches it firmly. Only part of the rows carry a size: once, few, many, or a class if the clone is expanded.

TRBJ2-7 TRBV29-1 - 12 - CSVVADSYEQYF TGCAGCGTTGTTGCAGACTCCTACGAGCAGTACTTC
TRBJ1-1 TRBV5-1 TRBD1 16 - CASSFTTGTGGTEAFF TGCGCCAGCAGTTTTACTACCGGGACAGGGGGCACTGAAGCTTTCTTT
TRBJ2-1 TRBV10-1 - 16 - CASSERAGVRYNEQFF TGCGCCAGCAGTGAACGAGCAGGGGTCAGGTACAATGAGCAGTTCTTC
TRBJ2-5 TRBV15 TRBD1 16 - CATSRGATGGRETQYF TGTGCCACCAGCAGAGGCGCCACAGGGGGCAGGGAGACCCAGTACTTC
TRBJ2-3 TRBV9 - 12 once CASSRPGDTQYF TGTGCCAGCAGCAGACCGGGAGATACGCAGTATTTT
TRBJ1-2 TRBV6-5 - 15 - CASSLDRTSNYGYTF TGTGCCAGCAGTTTGGACAGAACAAGTAACTATGGCTACACCTTC
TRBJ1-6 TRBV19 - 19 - CASSEGMGLDFSYNSPLHF TGTGCCAGTAGTGAGGGTATGGGCCTCGATTTCTCCTATAATTCACCCCTCCACTTT
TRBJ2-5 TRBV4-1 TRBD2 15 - CASSQRLAGQETQYF TGCGCCAGCAGCCAACGACTAGCGGGACAAGAGACCCAGTACTTC
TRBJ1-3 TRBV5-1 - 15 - CASSPTRTSGNTIYF TGCGCCAGCAGCCCCACCCGGACATCTGGAAACACCATATATTTT
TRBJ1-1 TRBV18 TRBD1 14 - CASSQLQGKAEAFF TGTGCCAGCTCACAATTACAGGGGAAAGCTGAAGCTTTCTTT
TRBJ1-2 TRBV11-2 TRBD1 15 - CASSVTGTADYGYTF TGTGCCAGCAGCGTCACCGGGACAGCAGACTATGGCTACACCTTC
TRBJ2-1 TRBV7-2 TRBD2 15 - CASYPRAGGYNEQFF TGTGCCAGCTACCCCCGAGCGGGAGGGTACAATGAGCAGTTCTTC
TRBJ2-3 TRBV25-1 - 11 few CASSDLWTQYF TGTGCCAGCAGTGATCTATGGACGCAGTATTTT
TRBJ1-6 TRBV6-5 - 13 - CASTSQADSPLHF TGTGCCAGCACTTCCCAGGCAGACTCACCCCTCCACTTT
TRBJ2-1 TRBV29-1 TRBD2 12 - CSALADTNEQFF TGCAGCGCCCTAGCGGATACGAATGAGCAGTTCTTC
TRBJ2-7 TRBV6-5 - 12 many CASRRQVLEQYF TGTGCCAGCAGGAGACAAGTTCTAGAGCAGTACTTC
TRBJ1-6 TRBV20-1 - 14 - CSASSGAYNSPLHF TGCAGTGCTAGTTCAGGGGCCTATAATTCACCCCTCCACTTT
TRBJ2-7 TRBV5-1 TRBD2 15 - CASSPLGRGSYEQYF TGCGCCAGCAGCCCCCTAGGGCGGGGGTCCTACGAGCAGTACTTC
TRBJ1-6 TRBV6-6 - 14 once CATSGGAKSTPLHF TGTGCCACCTCAGGAGGTGCTAAGAGTACACCCCTCCACTTT
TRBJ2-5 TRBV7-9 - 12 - CASSFPVETQYF TGTGCCAGCAGCTTTCCCGTGGAGACCCAGTACTTC
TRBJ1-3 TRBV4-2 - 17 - CASSQEVGRSSGNTIYF TGTGCCAGCAGCCAAGAAGTTGGAAGGAGCTCTGGAAACACCATATATTTT
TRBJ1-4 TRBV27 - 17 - CASSFGSSDGSNEKLFF TGTGCCAGCAGTTTTGGCTCGAGCGACGGATCTAATGAAAAACTGTTTTTT
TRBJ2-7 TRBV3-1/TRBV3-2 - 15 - CASSPHHVGSYEQYF TGTGCCAGCAGCCCCCACCACGTGGGCAGCTACGAGCAGTACTTC
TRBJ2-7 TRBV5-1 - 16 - CASSLRPPDTSYEQYF TGCGCCAGCAGCTTACGGCCCCCGGACACCTCCTACGAGCAGTACTTC
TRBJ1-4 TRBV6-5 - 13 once CASNRAANEKLFF TGTGCCAGTAACAGGGCGGCTAATGAAAAACTGTTTTTT
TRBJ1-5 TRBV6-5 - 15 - CASSQGLSSNQPQHF TGTGCCAGCAGCCAGGGCTTATCTAGCAATCAGCCCCAGCATTTT
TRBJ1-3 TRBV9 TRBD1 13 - CANYRDRGNTIYF TGTGCCAACTACCGGGACAGAGGAAACACCATATATTTT